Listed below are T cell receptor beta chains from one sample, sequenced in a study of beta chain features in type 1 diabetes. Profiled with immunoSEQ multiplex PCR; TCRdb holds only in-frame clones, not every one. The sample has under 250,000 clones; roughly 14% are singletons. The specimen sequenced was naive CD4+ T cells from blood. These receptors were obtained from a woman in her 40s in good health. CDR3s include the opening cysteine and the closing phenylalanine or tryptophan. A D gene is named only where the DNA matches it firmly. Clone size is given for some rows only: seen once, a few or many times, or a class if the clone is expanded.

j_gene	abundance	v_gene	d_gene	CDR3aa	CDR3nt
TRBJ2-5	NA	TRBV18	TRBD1	CASSLRDRRETQYF	TGTGCCAGCTCACTCCGGGACAGAAGGGAGACCCAGTACTTC
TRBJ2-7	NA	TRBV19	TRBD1	CASSIGDRYEQYF	TGTGCCAGTAGTATTGGGGACAGGTACGAGCAGTACTTC
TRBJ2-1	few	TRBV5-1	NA	CASSPVRPPAGENEQFF	TGCGCCAGCAGCCCAGTCCGTCCTCCTGCCGGAGAGAATGAGCAGTTCTTC
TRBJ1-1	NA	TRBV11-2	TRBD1	CASSLGYPPRTGAVSEAFF	TGTGCCAGCAGCTTAGGGTATCCCCCAAGGACAGGGGCCGTGTCTGAAGCTTTCTTT
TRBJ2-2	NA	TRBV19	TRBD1	CASSIAGQGITGELFF	TGTGCCAGTAGTATAGCCGGACAGGGTATCACCGGGGAGCTGTTTTTT
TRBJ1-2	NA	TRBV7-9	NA	CASSPSPEWGYTF	TGTGCCAGCAGCCCCAGTCCCGAATGGGGCTACACCTTC
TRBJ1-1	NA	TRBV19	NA	CASSSFGQTQAFF	TGTGCCAGTAGTTCATTCGGACAGACCCAAGCTTTCTTT
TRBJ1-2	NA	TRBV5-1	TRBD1	CASSRIGQGDYGYTF	TGCGCCAGCAGCAGAATCGGACAGGGCGACTATGGCTACACCTTC
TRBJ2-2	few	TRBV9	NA	CASSVEGAGELFF	TGTGCCAGCAGCGTAGAGGGGGCCGGGGAGCTGTTTTTT
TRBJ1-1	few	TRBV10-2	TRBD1	CASRRDRENTEAFF	TGCGCCAGCAGGAGGGACAGGGAGAACACTGAAGCTTTCTTT
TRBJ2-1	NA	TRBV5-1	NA	CASSLAGTPDNEQFF	TGCGCCAGCAGCTTGGCCGGGACTCCGGACAATGAGCAGTTCTTC
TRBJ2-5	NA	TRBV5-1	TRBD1	CASSLVPGGGETQYF	TGCGCCAGCAGCTTGGTGCCAGGGGGCGGAGAGACCCAGTACTTC
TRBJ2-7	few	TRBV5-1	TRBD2	CASSSGLEFFEQYF	TGCGCCAGCAGCTCCGGACTAGAGTTCTTCGAGCAGTACTTC
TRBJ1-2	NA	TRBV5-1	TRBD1	CASSFVAGGAGYTF	TGCGCCAGCAGCTTCGTTGCAGGGGGCGCGGGCTACACCTTC
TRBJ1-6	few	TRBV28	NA	CASSTRGPYNSPLHF	TGTGCCAGCAGCACCAGGGGCCCCTATAATTCACCCCTCCACTTT
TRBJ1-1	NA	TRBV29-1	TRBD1	CSAVAGGLNTEAFF	TGCAGCGCCGTCGCAGGGGGCTTGAACACTGAAGCTTTCTTT
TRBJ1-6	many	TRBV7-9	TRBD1	CASSSGQGFASPLHF	TGTGCCAGCAGCTCAGGACAGGGTTTCGCTTCACCCCTCCACTTT
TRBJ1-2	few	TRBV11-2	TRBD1	CASSLTGGLGGYTF	TGTGCCAGCAGCTTGACAGGGGGGCTTGGTGGCTACACCTTC
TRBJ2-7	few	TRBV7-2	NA	CASSPRGASHEQYF	TGTGCCAGCAGTCCCCGTGGGGCGTCCCACGAGCAGTACTTC
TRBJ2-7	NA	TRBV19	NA	CASSSTDTYEQYF	TGTGCCAGTAGTTCGACCGACACTTACGAGCAGTACTTC
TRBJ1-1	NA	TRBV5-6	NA	CASSLAAGAAFF	TGTGCCAGCAGCTTGGCGGCAGGGGCAGCTTTCTTT
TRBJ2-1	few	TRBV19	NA	CASSIAGSEQFF	TGTGCCAGTAGTATTGCGGGCAGTGAGCAGTTCTTC
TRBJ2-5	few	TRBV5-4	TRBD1	CASSLRTGERETQYF	TGTGCCAGCAGCCTGCGGACAGGGGAGCGAGAGACCCAGTACTTC
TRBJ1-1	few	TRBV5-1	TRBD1	CASSLVQGVLTEAFF	TGCGCCAGCAGCTTGGTACAGGGGGTTTTGACTGAAGCTTTCTTT
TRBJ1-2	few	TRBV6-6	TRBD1	CASSNPTGGRGYTF	TGTGCCAGCAGTAACCCGACAGGGGGCCGCGGCTACACCTTC
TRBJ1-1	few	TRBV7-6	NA	CASSTYRNTEAFF	TGTGCCAGCAGCACCTACAGGAACACTGAAGCTTTCTTT
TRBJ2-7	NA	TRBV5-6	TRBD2	CASSLGTSGGPLPF	TGTGCCAGCAGCCTAGGGACTAGCGGGGGGCCACTCCCGTTC
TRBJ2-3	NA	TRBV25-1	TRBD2	CASSEYMIRGGDTQYF	TGTGCCAGCAGTGAATATATGATCCGGGGGGGCGATACGCAGTATTTT
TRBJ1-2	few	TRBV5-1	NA	CASSSQGYGYTF	TGCGCCAGCAGCTCGCAGGGGTATGGCTACACCTTC
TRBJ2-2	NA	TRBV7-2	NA	CASSLARVNTGELFF	TGTGCCAGCAGCTTAGCCAGGGTGAACACCGGGGAGCTGTTTTTT
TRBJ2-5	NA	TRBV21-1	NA	CASSKDIRDNKETQYF	TGTGCCAGCAGCAAAGACATCCGGGACAACAAAGAGACCCAGTACTTC
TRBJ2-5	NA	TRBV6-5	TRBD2	CASSYSASGVQETQYF	TGTGCCAGCAGTTACTCGGCTAGCGGGGTACAAGAGACCCAGTACTTC
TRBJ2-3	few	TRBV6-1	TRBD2	CASSVLAGFRADTQYF	TGTGCCAGCAGTGTCCTAGCGGGGTTCCGCGCAGATACGCAGTATTTT
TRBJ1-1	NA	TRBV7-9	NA	CASSSSGSAEAFF	TGTGCCAGCAGCAGCTCGGGGTCGGCTGAAGCTTTCTTT
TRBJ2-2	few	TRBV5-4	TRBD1	CASSFGTELNTGELFF	TGTGCCAGCAGCTTCGGGACAGAACTAAACACCGGGGAGCTGTTTTTT
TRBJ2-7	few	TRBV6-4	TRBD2	CASSLLAGSYEQYF	TGTGCCAGCAGCCTACTAGCGGGGTCGTACGAGCAGTACTTC
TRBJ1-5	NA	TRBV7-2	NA	CASGRQNNQPQHF	TGTGCCAGCGGCCGACAGAACAATCAGCCCCAGCATTTT
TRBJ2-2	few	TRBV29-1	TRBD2	CSTSSGGITGELFF	TGCAGCACCTCTAGCGGGGGGATCACCGGGGAGCTGTTTTTT
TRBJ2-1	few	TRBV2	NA	CASTPPGGTYNEQFF	TGTGCCAGCACCCCTCCCGGAGGCACTTACAATGAGCAGTTCTTC
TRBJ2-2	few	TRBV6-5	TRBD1	CASSRQGMSTGELFF	TGTGCCAGCAGTCGACAGGGTATGAGCACCGGGGAGCTGTTTTTT
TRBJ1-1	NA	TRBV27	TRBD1	CASSLVGRGITGTEAFF	TGTGCCAGCAGTTTAGTCGGCAGGGGGATCACGGGGACTGAAGCTTTCTTT
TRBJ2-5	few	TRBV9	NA	CASSELGGTQYF	TGTGCCAGCAGCGAGTTGGGAGGGACCCAGTACTTC
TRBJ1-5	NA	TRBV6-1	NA	CASLLRGNQPQHF	TGTGCCAGCCTCCTCCGGGGCAATCAGCCCCAGCATTTT
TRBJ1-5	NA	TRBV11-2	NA	CASSLDPQGTQPQHF	TGTGCCAGCAGCTTAGATCCGCAGGGGACACAGCCCCAGCATTTT
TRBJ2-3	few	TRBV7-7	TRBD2	CASSPLAGSTDTQYF	TGTGCCAGCAGCCCACTAGCGGGGAGCACAGATACGCAGTATTTT
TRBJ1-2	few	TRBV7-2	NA	CASSLLDRSNYGYTF	TGTGCCAGCAGCTTACTTGACAGATCTAACTATGGCTACACCTTC
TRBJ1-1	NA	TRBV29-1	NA	CSVEAQENTEAFF	TGCAGCGTTGAAGCACAGGAGAACACTGAAGCTTTCTTT
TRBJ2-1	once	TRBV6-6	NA	CASSPRDNEQFF	TGTGCCAGCAGTCCCCGGGACAATGAGCAGTTCTTC
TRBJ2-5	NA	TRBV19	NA	CASRPEWGQQETQYF	TGTGCCAGTAGACCCGAGTGGGGGCAGCAAGAGACCCAGTACTTC
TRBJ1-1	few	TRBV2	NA	CARAGQLEAFF	TGTGCGCGAGCGGGGCAGCTTGAAGCTTTCTTT
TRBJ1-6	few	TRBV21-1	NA	CASSKSWPRDSPLHF	TGTGCCAGCAGCAAAAGTTGGCCCCGGGATTCACCCCTCCACTTT
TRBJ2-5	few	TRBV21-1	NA	CASSKVAKTGLAGDTKETQYF	TGTGCCAGCAGCAAAGTCGCGAAAACGGGACTAGCGGGGGATACCAAAGAGACCCAGTACTTC
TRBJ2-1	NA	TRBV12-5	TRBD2	CASGLRLAGYNEQFF	TGTGCTAGTGGTTTACGACTAGCGGGGTACAATGAGCAGTTCTTC
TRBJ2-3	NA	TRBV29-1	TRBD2	CSVPTTPTSGGAHTQYF	TGCAGCGTCCCGACCACACCAACTAGCGGGGGGGCACATACGCAGTATTTT
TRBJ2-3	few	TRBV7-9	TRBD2	CASSLGWSGGADTQYF	TGTGCCAGCAGCTTAGGATGGAGCGGGGGGGCAGATACGCAGTATTTT
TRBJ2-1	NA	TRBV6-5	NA	CASSYIQGSEQFF	TGTGCCAGCAGTTACATCCAGGGTTCGGAGCAGTTCTTC
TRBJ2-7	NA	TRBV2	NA	CASREDQGRRGEQYF	TGTGCCAGCAGAGAGGACCAGGGGCGACGAGGCGAGCAGTACTTC
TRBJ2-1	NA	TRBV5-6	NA	CASSLRRLNRDEQFF	TGTGCCAGCAGCTTGCGGAGACTAAACCGCGATGAGCAGTTCTTC